Shown below are 10 T cell receptor beta chains from a single sample sequenced in a study of cytomegalovirus exposure and HLA in healthy donors. In the PCR, 60 Vbeta and 13 Jbeta primers were used. TCRdb's table, derived via immunoSEQ multiplex PCR, lists solely in-frame clones and lacks some. The repertoire holds 150,000 to 250,000 clones, with around three quarters as singletons. Material for sequencing was PBMCs. The receptor source for this set is a man between 25 and 39 years old in good health and CMV-seronegative.

To note about this clone: One junction end does not reproduce the germline sequence, and a read error may be involved. The chain is built from TRBV11-3 and TRBJ2-7, with 7 bases fitting TRBD1. The length of the CDR3 is 14 residues. Per germline, CDR1 SGHNT and CDR2 YENEEA. The CDR3 region is CAGSPTTGNYEQYF. For the CDR3, the DNA is TGTGCCGGCAGCCCTACGACAGGGAACTACGAGCAGTACTTC. Full variable domain (outside the CDR3, taken from reference TRBV11-3 and TRBJ2-7): EAGVVQSPRYKIIEKKQPVAFWCNPISGHNTLYWYLQNLGQGPELLIRYENEEAVDDSQLPKDRFSAERLKGVDSTLKIQPAELGDSAVYLCAGSPTTGNYEQYFGPGTRLTVT.

This clone was detected only once. The chain recombines TRBV29-1 with TRBJ2-3; D gene uncertain. Between the trimmed V and J ends, which lost 1 base and 3 bases, there was a span of 14 bases. This CDR3 is built from 15 residues. Germline-derived CDR1 and CDR2 are SQVTM and ANQGSEA. CDR3 sequence: CSVEGVRPRTDTQYF. In nucleotides, the CDR3 is TGCAGCGTTGAAGGGGTCCGGCCTAGAACAGATACGCAGTATTTT.

This chain links TRBV2 with TRBJ1-5; D remains ambiguous. V was trimmed by 3 bases and J by 6 bases, leaving 9 bases between them. This CDR3 contains 13 residues. CDR1 is SNHLY, CDR2 FYNNEI, per germline. This CDR3 reads CASSDSSGQPQHF. For the CDR3, the DNA is TGTGCCAGCAGTGACTCCAGTGGTCAGCCCCAGCATTTT.

This chain joins TRBV7-9 and TRBJ1-5, with 9 bases matching TRBD1. Trimming cost V 5 bases and J 1 base; bases outside gene matches: 6. The CDR3 spans 16 residues. Germline-derived CDR1 and CDR2 are SEHNR and FQNEAQ (reference sequence). The CDR3 DNA sequence: TGTGCCAGCAGCCCAGGACAGGGGACGAGCAATCAGCCCCAGCATTTT. Residues: CASSPGQGTSNQPQHF.

The chain couples TRBV2 to TRBJ2-2; 7 nucleotides line up with TRBD2. Germline CDR1 and CDR2: SNHLY and FYNNEI. The CDR3 extends over 12 amino acids. V trimming: 7 bases; J trimming: 5 bases; junction bases outside the gene matches: 1. CDR3 sequence: CASTGGTGELFF. CDR3 coding DNA: TGTGCCAGCACCGGGGGGACCGGGGAGCTGTTTTTT.

This rearrangement joins TRBV6-6 to TRBJ2-2, with D possibly TRBD2 on 6 matching bases. The CDR3 sequence is 15 residues long. CDR1 is MNHNY, CDR2 SVGAGI, per germline (reference sequence). V gave up 4 bases and J gave up 6 bases, with 15 bases separating them. The CDR3 is CASSFWGEEAGELFF. The CDR3 region has the DNA TGTGCCAGCAGTTTTTGGGGGGAGGAGGCCGGGGAGCTGTTTTTT.

The chain employs TRBV25-1 and TRBJ2-3; D might be TRBD2 (6 bases). The CDR3 is 16 amino acids. The V gene's germline CDR1 is MGHDK and CDR2 SYGVNS. V shed 1 base and J shed 3 bases, with 14 bases lying between them. This CDR3 reads CASSESVTGVTDTQYF. CDR3 sequence (DNA): TGTGCCAGCAGTGAATCGGTCACGGGAGTTACAGATACGCAGTATTTT.

In this sample, this clone turned up once. The chain joins TRBV29-1 to TRBJ1-1; no reliable D call. The CDR3 has 15 residues. The V gene's germline CDR1 is SQVTM and CDR2 ANQGSEA. Trimming removed 0 bases at V and 5 bases at J, with 16 bases between. CDR3 sequence reads: CSVEDRGTVKTEAFF. The DNA for the CDR3 is TGCAGCGTTGAAGATCGGGGTACGGTAAAAACTGAAGCTTTCTTT.

This chain uses TRBV7-6 with TRBJ2-3, with D possibly being TRBD2 (6 bases). Germline CDR1 reads SGHVS; CDR2 reads FNYEAQ. V lost 5 bases to trimming and J lost 1 base, with 10 bases between them. The CDR3 extends over 14 amino acids. The CDR3 reads CASSIGTGTDTQYF. As DNA, the CDR3 is TGTGCCAGCAGCATCGGGACTGGCACAGATACGCAGTATTTT.

CDR3: CASSLIGTSGSGNTQYF. DNA for the CDR3: TGCGCCAGCAGCTTAATAGGGACTAGCGGGAGTGGGAATACGCAGTATTTT. The rearrangement joins TRBV5-1 to TRBJ2-3; 14 bases agree with TRBD2. Per the germline V gene, CDR1 is SGHRS and CDR2 is YFSETQ. The CDR3 runs to 17 residues. The trim removed 2 bases at V and 7 bases at J, leaving 9 bases unmatched.